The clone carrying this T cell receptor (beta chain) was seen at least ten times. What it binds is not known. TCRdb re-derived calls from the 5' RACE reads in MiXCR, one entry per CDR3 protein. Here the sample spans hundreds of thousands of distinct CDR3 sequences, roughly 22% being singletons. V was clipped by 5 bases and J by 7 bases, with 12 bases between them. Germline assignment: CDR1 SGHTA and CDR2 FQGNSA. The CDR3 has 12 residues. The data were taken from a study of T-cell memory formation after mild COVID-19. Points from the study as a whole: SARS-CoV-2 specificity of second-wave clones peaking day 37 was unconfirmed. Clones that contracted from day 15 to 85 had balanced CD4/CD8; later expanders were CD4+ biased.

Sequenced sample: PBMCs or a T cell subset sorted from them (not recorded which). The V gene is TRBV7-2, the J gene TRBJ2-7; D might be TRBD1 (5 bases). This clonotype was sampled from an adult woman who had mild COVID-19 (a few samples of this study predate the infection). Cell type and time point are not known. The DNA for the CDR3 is TGTGCCAGCAGCCTTACAGGCTTGGAGCAGTACTTC. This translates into CASSLTGLEQYF.